This record concerns one T cell receptor beta chain sequence. The data were obtained in a study of control samples from healthy donors and cancer patients. The assay was immunoSEQ multiplex PCR, and TCRdb's table has in-frame clones only and misses some. The table includes about 190,000 clones, approximately 90% detected once. Germline values: CDR1 SEHNR, CDR2 FQNEAQ (reference sequence). This CDR3 region has 15 residues. Between the trimmed V and J ends, which lost 6 bases and 2 bases, there was a span of 16 bases. The chain couples TRBV7-9 to TRBJ1-1, with D perhaps matching TRBD1 (5 bases). Input material: blood. The receptor was derived from a young man in good health. CDR3 protein: CASRFTWDPNTEAFF. The DNA of the CDR3 is TGTGCCAGCAGATTCACTTGGGACCCCAACACTGAAGCTTTCTTT.